This TCR beta chain originates from a study of blood T cell repertoires in COVID-19. Study-wide context: The United States, Italy and Spain supplied acute and convalescent COVID-19 samples. PBMCs, B-cell-depleted T cells, or T cells provided the cDNA or gDNA that made up the material.

Germline V gives CDR1 SEHNR, CDR2 FQNEAQ (reference sequence). This CDR3 comprises 12 residues. Trimming pared 5 bases from V and 7 bases from J, leaving 6 bases between. In the study's own analysis: By means of reference gene primer amplification, nucleated cell counts were estimated. Method: immunoSEQ multiplex PCR; TCRdb's copy keeps in-frame clones and lacks some. V and J calls and clone size are as listed in that table; D and trimming were resolved from the DNA. The sample shows about 82,000 clones, 70% to 90% of them seen only once. The table lists this clone with a count of one. The rearrangement joins TRBV7-9 to TRBJ1-6; no clear D. The sample taken for sequencing was peripheral blood. This clonotype was obtained from an elderly man with active or convalescent COVID-19. In DNA form, the CDR3 reads TGTGCCAGCAGCCCCGTGAATTCACCCCTCCACTTT. Translated: CASSPVNSPLHF.